These T cell receptor beta chains were read from a single sample in a study of T cells in Graves' hyperthyroidism and ophthalmopathy. TCRdb ran MiXCR on the multiplex PCR reads and lists one entry per CDR3 protein. The data contain 500,000 to 600,000 distinct CDR3 sequences, 46% of them seen just once; the ten biggest clones take up roughly 20%. Sequenced input: peripheral blood or thyroid tissue (not recorded which). These TCRs come from an adult woman with Graves' disease, either hyperthyroidism or ophthalmopathy (not recorded which). Both conserved end residues are part of each CDR3. Fields, in order: V gene, D gene, J gene, CDR3 length, clone size, CDR3 DNA, CDR3 protein. The D gene is left open where the match is weak. The size of a clone is reported for some rows only, either as once, few or many, or as a class for expanded clones.

V: TRBV7-9; D: -; J: TRBJ1-1; length: 14; size: many; DNA: TGTGCCAGCAGCTCGAAGTCGACAGGACCCGAGGCTTTCTTT; CDR3: CASSSKSTGPEAFF
V: TRBV6-2/TRBV6-3; D: TRBD1; J: TRBJ2-7; length: 14; size: few; DNA: TGTGCCAGCAGGGACAGGGGTGGGTCCTACGAGCAGTACTTC; CDR3: CASRDRGGSYEQYF
V: TRBV9; D: TRBD1; J: TRBJ1-2; length: 14; size: few; DNA: TGTGCCAGCAGCGCCGGACAGGGGGCTTATGGCTACACCTTC; CDR3: CASSAGQGAYGYTF
V: TRBV4-1; D: TRBD2; J: TRBJ2-5; length: 17; size: many; DNA: TGCGCCAGCAGCCAAGGGTGGACTAGCGGGACCCAAGAGACCCAGTACTTC; CDR3: CASSQGWTSGTQETQYF
V: TRBV20-1; D: TRBD2; J: TRBJ2-5; length: 14; size: many; DNA: TGCAGTGCTAGGCAACTAGCGGGAGGGGAGACCCAGTACTTC; CDR3: CSARQLAGGETQYF
V: TRBV15; D: -; J: TRBJ2-5; length: 14; size: many; DNA: TGTGCCACCAGCAGAGGGAGGGCTAAAGAGACCCAGTACTTC; CDR3: CATSRGRAKETQYF
V: TRBV7-8; D: TRBD2; J: TRBJ2-7; length: 16; size: -; DNA: TGTGCCAGCAGCGTCAGACTAGCGGGAAGGACCTACGAGCAGTACTTC; CDR3: CASSVRLAGRTYEQYF
V: TRBV7-8; D: -; J: TRBJ2-5; length: 13; size: few; DNA: TGTGCCACTCAAGCGGGACAGAAAGAGACCCAGTACTTC; CDR3: CATQAGQKETQYF
V: TRBV7-9; D: -; J: TRBJ1-6; length: 18; size: many; DNA: TGTGCCAGCAGCTTACCGGGGAGCCCGCGGGTGGCTTATTCACCCCTCCACTTT; CDR3: CASSLPGSPRVAYSPLHF
V: TRBV12-3/TRBV12-4; D: TRBD1; J: TRBJ2-6; length: 16; size: once; DNA: TGTGCCAGCAGTACCCGGACAGGGGCTGGGGCCAACGTCCTGACTTTC; CDR3: CASSTRTGAGANVLTF
V: TRBV6-1; D: -; J: TRBJ1-5; length: 13; size: many; DNA: TGTGCCAGCGCCGGACAGAAAGATCAGCCCCAGCATTTT; CDR3: CASAGQKDQPQHF
V: TRBV29-1; D: -; J: TRBJ1-2; length: 13; size: -; DNA: TGCAGCGTTGTGGACGGAGCTAACTATGGCTACACCTTC; CDR3: CSVVDGANYGYTF
V: TRBV7-6; D: TRBD1; J: TRBJ1-4; length: 14; size: many; DNA: TGTGCCAGCAGCTTGTACGGGACAGGGGAGGGACTGTTTTTT; CDR3: CASSLYGTGEGLFF
V: TRBV20-1; D: TRBD1; J: TRBJ1-5; length: 15; size: many; DNA: TGCAGTGGTGGACAGGGGGCCGATGGCAATCAGCCCCAGCATTTT; CDR3: CSGGQGADGNQPQHF
V: TRBV20-1; D: TRBD2; J: TRBJ2-2; length: 16; size: many; DNA: TGCAGTGCTAGAAGTCCCAGCGGGAGCGACACCGGGGAGCTGTTTTTT; CDR3: CSARSPSGSDTGELFF
V: TRBV28; D: -; J: TRBJ2-7; length: 11; size: many; DNA: TGTGCCAGCAGCATGGCGGGTGAGCAGTACTTC; CDR3: CASSMAGEQYF